This T cell receptor (beta chain) was sequenced in a study of breast tumors, draining lymph nodes, adjacent tissues. MiXCR, applied by TCRdb to the multiplex PCR reads, yields one record per CDR3 protein. The profile shows about 110,000 distinct CDR3 sequences, 30% of them singletons. Breast cancer patients provided tissue from their axillary draining lymph nodes. As for this clonotype: A much bigger clone sits one base away, suggesting this may be a read error.

Per germline, CDR1 MNHEY and CDR2 SVGEGT. The CDR3 runs to 16 residues. Trimming took 9 bases from V and 1 from J, leaving 18 bases between them. Material: axillary lymph node tissue. This chain links TRBV6-2 or TRBV6-3 with TRBJ2-2; D is possibly TRBD1 or TRBD2 (6 bases each). The sequence came from a female donor with breast cancer. Some clones in this sample may be carry-over from other donors' samples. The CDR3, as DNA: TGTGCCAGTATGCGGGGTCGGGGGCGGAACACCGGGGAGCTGTTTTTT. Its protein is CASMRGRGRNTGELFF.